These 17 T cell receptor beta chains share one sample of origin, sequenced in a study of blood T cell repertoires in COVID-19. Profiled with immunoSEQ multiplex PCR; TCRdb holds only in-frame clones, not every one. The sample lists 150,000 or so clones, approximately 88% occurring once. Source material: PBMCs or T cells enriched from blood (not recorded which). These receptor sequences come from a woman aged 25 to 45 with acute COVID-19.

The rearrangement links TRBV11-2 to TRBJ1-1; D perhaps matches TRBD1 (5 bases). Germline values: CDR1 SGHAT, CDR2 FQNNGV. V lost 5 bases and J lost 3, with 19 bases in between. CDR3 length: 16 amino acids. CDR3 DNA: TGTGCCAGCAGCCGGCAGTCCCCAGGGTCTCACACTGAAGCTTTCTTT. Protein: CASSRQSPGSHTEAFF.

The count of this clone is one. The genes are TRBV27 and TRBJ2-7; 8 bases are a match to TRBD2. Germline V gives CDR1 MNHEY, CDR2 SMNVEV (reference sequence). The V gene end was trimmed by 4 bases and the J gene end by 1 base; junction bases not matched to a gene: 9. The CDR3 loop spans 16 amino acids. The CDR3 coding sequence is TGTGCCAGCAGTTCCTCACTAGCGGAAGTATCCTACGAGCAGTACTTC. This gives the protein CASSSSLAEVSYEQYF.

V gene TRBV19 combines with J gene TRBJ1-5; D is unresolved. V was cut by 3 bases and J by 6 bases, with 6 bases left in between. Germline CDR1 and CDR2: LNHDA and SQIVND (reference sequence). This CDR3 spans 12 amino acids. The CDR3 sequence is CASSIGSQPQHF. The CDR3 DNA follows: TGTGCCAGTAGTATCGGGAGTCAGCCCCAGCATTTT.

V usage is TRBV2 and J usage is TRBJ2-5, with D unresolved. The germline CDR1 and CDR2 sequences are SNHLY and FYNNEI. The CDR3 length is 13 residues. V lost 11 bases, J lost 9 bases, and 22 bases lay in between. The CDR3 region is CAGKKSPDGAQYF. Here the CDR3 DNA reads TGTGCCGGCAAAAAGTCCCCGGATGGAGCCCAGTACTTC. Full variable domain (rest looked up from reference TRBV2 and TRBJ2-5): EPEVTQTPSHQVTQMGQEVILRCVPISNHLYFYWYRQILGQKVEFLVSFYNNEISEKSEIFDDQFSVERPDGSNFTLKIRSTKLEDSAMYFCAGKKSPDGAQYFGPGTRLLVL.

This chain connects TRBV18 to TRBJ1-2; D uncertain. The CDR3 runs to 11 residues. Deletions cut 5 bases from V and 2 bases from J, with 3 bases between. The germline CDR1 and CDR2 sequences are KGHSH and LQKENI. The CDR3 region is CASSENYGYTF. The CDR3 coding sequence is TGTGCCAGCTCAGAGAACTATGGCTACACCTTC.

CDR3 in DNA: TGCGCCAGCAGCTTGTTAGACAGCTATGGCTACACCTTC. This gives the protein CASSLLDSYGYTF. The chain uses TRBV5-1 and TRBJ1-2, with TRBD1 as a possible D gene (5 bases). Between the trimmed V and J ends, which lost 1 base and 4 bases, there was a span of 8 bases. Germline V gives CDR1 SGHRS, CDR2 YFSETQ. The CDR3 is 13 amino acids.

V is TRBV7-2 and J is TRBJ2-5; weak D call: TRBD2 (5 bases). Deletions cut 4 bases from V and 5 bases from J, with 14 bases between. The CDR3 totals 14 residues. Germline V gene lookup returns CDR1 SGHTA and CDR2 FQGNSA. The CDR3 reads CASSYRRSGETQYF. The CDR3 DNA follows: TGTGCCAGCAGCTACCGGCGGTCGGGGGAGACCCAGTACTTC.

V is TRBV10-3 and J is TRBJ2-7; TRBD2 matches 8 bases. Germline V gene data show CDR1 as ENHRY and CDR2 as SYGVKD. The V segment lost 6 bases and the J segment 4 bases; nucleotides outside the gene matches: 8. CDR3 size: 14 residues. The chain's CDR3 is CAISPGLAKYEQYF. The CDR3 DNA follows: TGTGCCATCAGCCCCGGACTAGCCAAATACGAGCAGTACTTC.

The chain employs TRBV7-9 and TRBJ2-3; 12 bases fit TRBD2. CDR1 is SEHNR, CDR2 FQNEAQ, per germline (reference sequence). V gave up 0 bases and J gave up 1 base; unmatched junction bases: 5. The CDR3 sequence is 18 residues long. In DNA form, the CDR3 reads TGTGCCAGCAGCTTAGCGTGGACTAGCGGGAACCGCACAGATACGCAGTATTTT. Translated: CASSLAWTSGNRTDTQYF.

The rearrangement links TRBV7-2 to TRBJ1-1; D is uncertain. The germline V and J ends were trimmed by 1 base and 3 bases, with 15 bases remaining between them. CDR3 size: 16 residues. Germline CDR1 is SGHTA and CDR2 is FQGNSA. For the CDR3, the DNA is TGTGCCAGCAGCTTAGATGTGACACGGTTGTACACTGAAGCTTTCTTT. This encodes CASSLDVTRLYTEAFF. The variable domain in full, with the rest retrieved from reference TRBV7-2 and TRBJ1-1, is GAGVSQSPSNKVTEKGKDVELRCDPISGHTALYWYRQSLGQGLEFLIYFQGNSAPDKSGLPSDRFSAERTGGSVSTLTIQRTQQEDSAVYLCASSLDVTRLYTEAFFGQGTRLTVV.

This clone is a singleton in its sample. The V gene is TRBV28, the J gene TRBJ2-7; 7 nucleotides line up with TRBD2. V trimming: 2 bases; J trimming: 7 bases; junction bases outside the gene matches: 11. The CDR3 is made up of 15 amino acids. The germline V gene has CDR1 MDHEN and CDR2 SYDVKM. The CDR3 bases are TGTGCCAGCAGTTTACCCAGCGGGACCCCGGGGGAGCAGTACTTC. Protein: CASSLPSGTPGEQYF.

The rearrangement uses TRBV4-1 and TRBJ2-3, with 7 bases identical to TRBD2. This CDR3 spans 18 amino acids. The junction had 12 bases not matched to a gene; V was cut back by 1 base and J by 2 bases. From germline, CDR1 is MGHRA and CDR2 YSYEKL. The CDR3 sequence is CASSQGRAAGTYTDTQYF. As DNA, the CDR3 is TGCGCCAGCAGCCAAGGGCGGGCAGCGGGGACCTACACAGATACGCAGTATTTT.

This sequence joins TRBV11-2 and TRBJ2-7; 12 nucleotides match TRBD2. V shed 5 bases, J shed 3 bases, and the junction held 11 bases outside the gene matches. The CDR3 consists of 17 residues. Looked up from germline, CDR1 is SGHAT and CDR2 is FQNNGV. CDR3 sequence: CASSVSTPTSGSYEQYF. Written as DNA, the CDR3 is TGTGCCAGCAGCGTCTCAACACCGACTAGCGGGAGCTACGAGCAGTACTTC.

The rearrangement links TRBV27 to TRBJ2-7; 10 positions match TRBD1. CDR3 length equals 16 residues. Germline V gene data show CDR1 as MNHEY and CDR2 as SMNVEV (reference sequence). The V and J ends lost 2 bases and 6 bases, in that order; junction bases with no gene match: 10. The DNA for the CDR3 is TGTGCCAGCAGTTTAAAGCCGGACAGGGGGGGACTCGAGCAGTACTTC. As protein: CASSLKPDRGGLEQYF.

This sequence joins TRBV20-1 and TRBJ2-7, with D perhaps TRBD2 (6 bases). Germline lookup yields CDR1 DFQATT and CDR2 SNEGSKA (reference sequence). V lost 6 bases and J lost 2, with 20 bases in between. CDR3 size: 15 residues. The CDR3 nucleotides are TGCAGTGCGAGTGGGACTCCCGGGAACCCCTACGAGCAGTACTTC. It is translated as CSASGTPGNPYEQYF.

The V gene is TRBV25-1, the J gene TRBJ1-1; D may be TRBD1 (6 bases). This CDR3 has 16 amino acids. Deletions cut 8 bases from V and 1 base from J, with 20 bases between. Per germline, CDR1 MGHDK and CDR2 SYGVNS. The CDR3, as DNA: TGTGCCAGCTCGTCTCCCCAACAGGGCGGGAACACTGAAGCTTTCTTT. It is translated as CASSSPQQGGNTEAFF.

This clone was counted between two and nine times. The V and J genes are TRBV5-4 and TRBJ2-2, with 8 bases identical to TRBD1. The germline gives CDR1 SGHNT, CDR2 YYREEE (reference sequence). The CDR3 spans 16 residues. Unmatched junction bases numbered 6, after V lost 4 bases and J lost 1 base. CDR3 DNA sequence: TGTGCCAGCAGCCCCAGGGGGCTGGAGAACACCGGGGAGCTGTTTTTT. It codes for CASSPRGLENTGELFF.